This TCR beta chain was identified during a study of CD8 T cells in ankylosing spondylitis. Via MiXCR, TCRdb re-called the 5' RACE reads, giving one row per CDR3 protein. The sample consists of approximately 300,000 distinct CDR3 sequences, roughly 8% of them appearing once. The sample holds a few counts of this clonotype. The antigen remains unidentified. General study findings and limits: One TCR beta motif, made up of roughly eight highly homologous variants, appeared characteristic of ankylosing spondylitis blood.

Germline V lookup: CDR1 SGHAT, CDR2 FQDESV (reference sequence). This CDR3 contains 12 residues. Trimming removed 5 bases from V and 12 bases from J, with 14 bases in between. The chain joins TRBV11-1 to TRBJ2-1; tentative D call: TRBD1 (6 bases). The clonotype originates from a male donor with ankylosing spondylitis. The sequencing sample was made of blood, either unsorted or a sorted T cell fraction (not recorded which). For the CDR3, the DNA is TGTGCCAGCAGCCCCAGTCGGGACACGCAGTTCTTC. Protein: CASSPSRDTQFF.